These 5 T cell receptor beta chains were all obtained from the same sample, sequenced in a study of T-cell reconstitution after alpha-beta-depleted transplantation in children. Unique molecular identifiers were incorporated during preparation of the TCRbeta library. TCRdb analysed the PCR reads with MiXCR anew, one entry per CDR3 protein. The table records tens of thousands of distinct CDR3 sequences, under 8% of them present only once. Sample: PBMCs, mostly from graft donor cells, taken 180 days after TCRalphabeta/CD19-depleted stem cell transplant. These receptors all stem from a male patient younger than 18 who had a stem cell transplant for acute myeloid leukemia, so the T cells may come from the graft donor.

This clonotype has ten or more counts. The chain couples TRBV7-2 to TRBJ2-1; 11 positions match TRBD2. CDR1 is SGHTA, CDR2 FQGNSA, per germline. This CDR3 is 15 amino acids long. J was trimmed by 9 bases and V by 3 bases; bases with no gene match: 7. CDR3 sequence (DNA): TGTGCCAGCAGCTTTACTAGCGGGAGTTTTGGTGAGCAGTTCTTC. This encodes CASSFTSGSFGEQFF.

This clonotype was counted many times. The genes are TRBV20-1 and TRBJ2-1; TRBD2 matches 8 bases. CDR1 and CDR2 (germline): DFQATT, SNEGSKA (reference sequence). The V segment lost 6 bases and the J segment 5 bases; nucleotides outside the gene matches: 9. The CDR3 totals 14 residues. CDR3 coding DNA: TGCAGTGCCGAATCTAGCGGGCGAAACAATGAGCAGTTCTTC. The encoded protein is CSAESSGRNNEQFF.

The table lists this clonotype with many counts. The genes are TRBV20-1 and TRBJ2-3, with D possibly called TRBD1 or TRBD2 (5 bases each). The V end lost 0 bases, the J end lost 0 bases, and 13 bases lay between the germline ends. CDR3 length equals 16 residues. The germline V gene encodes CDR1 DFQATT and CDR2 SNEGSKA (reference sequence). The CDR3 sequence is CSARDLGRPSTDTQYF. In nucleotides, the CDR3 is TGCAGTGCTAGAGATTTGGGACGGCCTAGCACAGATACGCAGTATTTT.

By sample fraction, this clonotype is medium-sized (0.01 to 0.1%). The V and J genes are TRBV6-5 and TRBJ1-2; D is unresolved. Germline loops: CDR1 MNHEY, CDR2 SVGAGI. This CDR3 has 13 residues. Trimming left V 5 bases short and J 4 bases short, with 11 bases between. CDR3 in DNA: TGTGCCAGCAGTCGGTTATCAGGCTATGGCTACACCTTC. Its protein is CASSRLSGYGYTF.

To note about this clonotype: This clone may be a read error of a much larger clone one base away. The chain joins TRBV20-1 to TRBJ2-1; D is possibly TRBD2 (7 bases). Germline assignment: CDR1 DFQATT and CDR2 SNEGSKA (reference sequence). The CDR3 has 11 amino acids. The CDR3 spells CSAAGDNEHFF. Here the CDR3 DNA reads TGCAGTGCCGCGGGGGACAATGAGCATTTCTTC.